A single T cell receptor beta chain is shown here with its context. Its specificity is unknown. Separation from the approximately 710-subject first cohort characterized the roughly 110-subject validation cohort, to which the donors belonged. Here immunoSEQ multiplex PCR was the method, and the copy in TCRdb shows in-frame clones only, minus some. The sample lists hundreds of thousands of clones, approximately 83% occurring once. The V end was cut by 3 bases, the J end by 0 bases, with 3 bases between. This CDR3 region has 13 residues. The germline V gene has CDR1 MNHNS and CDR2 SASEGT. This sample is drawn from a study of cytomegalovirus exposure and HLA in healthy donors. Whole-study results and caveats: High sensitivity and specificity were reportedly achieved when the classifier diagnosed cytomegalovirus status.

This rearrangement joins TRBV6-1 to TRBJ1-5; no reliable D call. The clonotype originates from a woman aged 25 to 45 in good health and CMV-seropositive. The sequenced sample was PBMCs. CDR3 amino acids: CASSDVSNQPQHF. The DNA of the CDR3 is TGTGCCAGCAGTGACGTTAGCAATCAGCCCCAGCATTTT.